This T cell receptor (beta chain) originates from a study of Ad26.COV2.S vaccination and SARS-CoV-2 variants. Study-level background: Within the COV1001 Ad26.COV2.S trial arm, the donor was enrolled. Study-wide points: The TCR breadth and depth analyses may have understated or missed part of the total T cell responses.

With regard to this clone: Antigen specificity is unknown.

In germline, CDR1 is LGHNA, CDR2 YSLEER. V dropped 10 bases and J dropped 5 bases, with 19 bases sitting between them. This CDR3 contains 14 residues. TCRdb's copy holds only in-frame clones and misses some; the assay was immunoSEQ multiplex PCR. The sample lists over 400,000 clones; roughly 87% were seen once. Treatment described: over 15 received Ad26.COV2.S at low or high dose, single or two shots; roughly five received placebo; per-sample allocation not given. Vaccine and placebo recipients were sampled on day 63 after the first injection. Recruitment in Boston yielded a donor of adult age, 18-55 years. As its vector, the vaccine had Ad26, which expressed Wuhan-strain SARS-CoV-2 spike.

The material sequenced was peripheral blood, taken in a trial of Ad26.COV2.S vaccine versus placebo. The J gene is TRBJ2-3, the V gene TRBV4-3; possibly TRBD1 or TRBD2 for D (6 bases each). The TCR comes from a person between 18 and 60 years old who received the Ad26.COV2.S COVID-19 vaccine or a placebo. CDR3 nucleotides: TGCGCCACCTCAGAGGGGGGATGGAGAGATACGCAGTATTTT. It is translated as CATSEGGWRDTQYF.